The 22 T cell receptor beta chains in this list originate from one sample, sequenced in a study of OX40 agonist ivuxolimab in advanced cancers. Only in-frame clones appear in the TCRdb table, and some are missing; sequencing was by immunoSEQ multiplex PCR. This table holds tens of thousands of clones, roughly 89% found once. This specimen consisted of CD4+ or CD8+ T cells sorted from blood, obtained in a trial of the OX40 agonist ivuxolimab. These receptor sequences come from an adult with an advanced solid tumor such as melanoma, head and neck, liver or kidney cancer.

The chain carries TRBV13 and TRBJ2-4; TRBD2 agrees at 7 bases. Germline CDR1 is PRHDT and CDR2 is FYEKMQ (reference sequence). V was pared by 4 bases and J by 5 bases, with 2 bases of the junction left unmatched. The CDR3 loop spans 13 amino acids. CDR3: CASSWGGENIQYF. CDR3 sequence (DNA): TGTGCCAGCAGCTGGGGGGGAGAAAACATTCAGTACTTC.

The chain links TRBV12-5 to TRBJ2-3; 9 nucleotides agree with TRBD1. This CDR3 has 16 residues. Per the germline V gene, CDR1 is LGHNT and CDR2 is FRNRAP. V gave up 0 bases and J gave up 3 bases; unmatched junction bases: 4. This CDR3 is CASGLVTGQGTDTQYF. The DNA for the CDR3 is TGTGCTAGTGGTTTGGTAACAGGACAGGGGACAGATACGCAGTATTTT.

This clone was seen more than once but under ten times. This rearrangement joins TRBV4-3 to TRBJ1-4; D call uncertain. The CDR3 is 11 amino acids. The germline CDR1 and CDR2 sequences are LGHNA and YSLEER. The V end lost 0 bases, the J end lost 7 bases, and 0 bases lay between the germline ends. The CDR3 sequence is CASSQDEKLFF. The CDR3 nucleotides read TGCGCCAGCAGCCAAGATGAAAAACTGTTTTTT.

The chain uses TRBV19 and TRBJ2-2; D unclear. The CDR3 has 14 residues. Germline V gene sequence: CDR1 LNHDA, CDR2 SQIVND (reference sequence). Trimming pared 3 bases from V and 1 base from J, leaving 6 bases between. CDR3 residues: CASSMRKNTGELFF. The CDR3 nucleotides are TGTGCCAGTAGTATGAGGAAGAACACCGGGGAGCTGTTTTTT.

This sequence joins TRBV13 and TRBJ2-7, with 8 positions matching TRBD2. The CDR3 consists of 18 residues. V dropped 0 bases and J dropped 1; count of bases not matched to a gene: 11. Looked up from germline, CDR1 is PRHDT and CDR2 is FYEKMQ (reference sequence). CDR3 sequence: CASSLGLSGGQVSYEQYF. The CDR3 DNA is TGTGCCAGCAGCTTAGGCCTATCGGGGGGGCAGGTTTCCTACGAGCAGTACTTC.

The rearrangement uses TRBV30 and TRBJ1-5; the match to TRBD1 covers 10 bases. There are 14 residues in the CDR3. Germline V CDR1 and CDR2: GTSNPN, SVGIG (reference sequence). V was pared by 4 bases and J by 7 bases, with 7 bases of the junction left unmatched. The CDR3 sequence: CAWNLGTGAQPQHF. Here the CDR3 DNA reads TGTGCCTGGAATTTAGGGACAGGGGCCCAGCCCCAGCATTTT.

The V gene is TRBV30, the J gene TRBJ1-2; D may be TRBD1 (5 bases). This CDR3 comprises 13 residues. Deletions cut 3 bases from V and 4 bases from J, with 12 bases between. The germline gives CDR1 GTSNPN, CDR2 SVGIG (reference sequence). For the CDR3, the DNA is TGTGCCTGGAGAGACAGAGCGAGCTATGGCTACACCTTC. It is translated as CAWRDRASYGYTF.

This chain links TRBV11-3 with TRBJ2-1; 10 positions agree with TRBD1. CDR1 and CDR2 from the germline V gene are SGHNT and YENEEA. CDR3 length: 17 amino acids. The V gene end was trimmed by 5 bases and the J gene end by 4 bases; junction bases not matched to a gene: 11. The CDR3 is CASSPERQGARYNEQFF. The CDR3 DNA follows: TGTGCCAGCAGCCCAGAAAGACAGGGGGCTCGTTACAATGAGCAGTTCTTC.

The rearrangement uses TRBV7-3 and TRBJ1-3; 7 bases line up with TRBD1. This CDR3 has 14 amino acids. Germline V gene data show CDR1 as SGHTA and CDR2 as FQGTGA. The V and J ends lost 5 bases and 2 bases, in that order; junction bases with no gene match: 3. The CDR3 loop reads CASSPGTAGNTIYF. In nucleotides, the CDR3 is TGTGCCAGCAGCCCAGGGACAGCTGGAAACACCATATATTTT. The full variable domain, completed using reference TRBV7-3 and TRBJ1-3, is GAGVSQTPSNKVTEKGKYVELRCDPISGHTALYWYRQSLGQGPEFLIYFQGTGAADDSGLPNDRFFAVRPEGSVSTLKIQRTERGDSAVYLCASSPGTAGNTIYFGEGSWLTVV.

In nucleotides, the CDR3 is TGTGCCAGCAGCTTGTATACGGAGCGTAGCCTAGATACGCAGTATTTT. Its protein product is CASSLYTERSLDTQYF. The gene calls are TRBV5-6 and TRBJ2-3, with no clear D. The germline V gene encodes CDR1 SGHDT and CDR2 YYEEEE. The CDR3 spans 16 residues. Trimming shortened V by 1 base and J by 5 bases, and 17 bases separated the two germline ends.

The V call is TRBV27, the J call TRBJ2-3, with 8 bases fitting TRBD1. The CDR3 sequence is 18 residues long. After removal of 3 bases from V and 1 base from J, the junction contained 12 bases not matched to a gene. Germline V gives CDR1 MNHEY, CDR2 SMNVEV (reference sequence). CDR3 loop: CASSFDRRGLLGTDTQYF. The CDR3 DNA reads as TGTGCCAGCAGTTTTGATCGCAGGGGGCTCCTTGGCACAGATACGCAGTATTTT.

In this sample, this clone turned up once. V is TRBV19 and J is TRBJ2-1; D is unclear. The V end was cut by 5 bases, the J end by 1 base, with 12 bases between. Germline CDR1 LNHDA, CDR2 SQIVND (reference sequence). The CDR3 spans 15 residues. CDR3 DNA: TGTGCCAGTAGTTCCACCCCGGGTTCCTACAATGAGCAGTTCTTC. As protein: CASSSTPGSYNEQFF. Variable domain in full (rest from reference TRBV19 and TRBJ2-1): DGGITQSPKYLFRKEGQNVTLSCEQNLNHDAMYWYRQDPGQGLRLIYYSQIVNDFQKGDIAEGYSVSREKKESFPLTVTSAQKNPTAFYLCASSSTPGSYNEQFFGPGTRLTVL.

This rearrangement joins TRBV4-2 to TRBJ1-4, with a possible D match to TRBD1 (5 bases). V lost 0 bases and J lost 0, with 8 bases in between. Germline V gives CDR1 LGHNA, CDR2 YNFKEQ. This CDR3 region has 16 residues. The CDR3 nucleotides are TGTGCCAGCAGCCAAGAACAGGCCTCAACTAATGAAAAACTGTTTTTT. Residues: CASSQEQASTNEKLFF.

V is TRBV9 and J is TRBJ2-3; D not certain. CDR1 is SGDLS and CDR2 is YYNGEE in the germline V gene. Trimming pared 4 bases from V and 6 bases from J, leaving 9 bases between. The length of the CDR3 is 12 residues. The CDR3 sequence is CASSPYVDTQYF. The DNA of the CDR3 is TGTGCCAGCAGCCCCTATGTGGATACGCAGTATTTT. Full variable domain (rest looked up from reference TRBV9 and TRBJ2-3): DSGVTQTPKHLITATGQRVTLRCSPRSGDLSVYWYQQSLDQGLQFLIQYYNGEERAKGNILERFSAQQFPDLHSELNLSSLELGDSALYFCASSPYVDTQYFGPGTRLTVL.

CDR3 nucleotide sequence: TGTGCCACCAGCTTCGTTACCGGGACAGGGGACGGCTACACCTTC. It specifies CATSFVTGTGDGYTF. The chain joins TRBV15 to TRBJ1-2; 10 bases line up with TRBD1. CDR1 LNHNV and CDR2 YYDKDF come from the germline V gene (reference sequence). The V segment lost 5 bases and the J segment 8 bases; nucleotides outside the gene matches: 11. The length of the CDR3 is 15 residues.

V and J are TRBV29-1 and TRBJ2-3; the D is unclear. V lost 4 bases and J lost 3, with 17 bases in between. CDR1 is SQVTM, CDR2 ANQGSEA, per germline. The CDR3 loop spans 15 amino acids. The DNA for the CDR3 is TGCAGCGTTGTCCCTTCTATGGGATTGACAGATACGCAGTATTTT. It specifies CSVVPSMGLTDTQYF.

This clone was counted once. The gene calls are TRBV29-1 and TRBJ2-1; D call uncertain. Trimming removed 1 base at V and 2 bases at J, with 3 bases between. CDR3 length equals 12 residues. Germline CDR1 SQVTM, CDR2 ANQGSEA. CDR3 amino acids: CSVEVTYNEQFF. The CDR3, as DNA: TGCAGCGTTGAAGTCACCTACAATGAGCAGTTCTTC.

This clone occurred once. The genes are TRBV10-3 and TRBJ2-1; 11 nucleotides line up with TRBD1. The CDR3 totals 16 residues. The germline CDR1 and CDR2 sequences are ENHRY and SYGVKD. V lost 3 bases and J lost 7; bases outside the gene matches: 8. The CDR3 sequence is CAISDPLDRGLNEQFF. CDR3 in DNA: TGTGCCATCAGTGATCCATTGGACAGGGGGCTTAATGAGCAGTTCTTC.

The chain recombines TRBV28 with TRBJ2-3; unclear D gene. This CDR3 has 15 residues. V was pared by 5 bases and J by 0 bases, with 12 bases between. Germline V gene data show CDR1 as MDHEN and CDR2 as SYDVKM. The CDR3 nucleotides are TGTGCCAGCAGTACGTTGGACCTTAGCACAGATACGCAGTATTTT. Protein product: CASSTLDLSTDTQYF.

For the CDR3, the DNA is TGTGCCAGCAGCCTGGCATACGAGCAGTACTTC. Its translation is CASSLAYEQYF. This chain connects TRBV11-2 to TRBJ2-5; no definite D call. TRBJ2-7 matches the DNA end more closely, so the J call is doubtful. This CDR3 is 11 amino acids long. The germline V gene has CDR1 SGHAT and CDR2 FQNNGV.

The rearrangement uses TRBV30 and TRBJ2-3, with D perhaps matching TRBD1 or TRBD2 (6 bases each). This CDR3 is built from 15 residues. Between the trimmed V and J ends, which lost 4 bases and 0 bases, there was a span of 14 bases. The V gene's germline CDR1 is GTSNPN and CDR2 SVGIG (reference sequence). CDR3 sequence (DNA): TGTGCCTGGACCGTAGGGGGGACTAGCACAGATACGCAGTATTTT. It encodes CAWTVGGTSTDTQYF.

The CDR3 loop is CASSGSVGTGGTDTQYF. In nucleotides, the CDR3 is TGTGCCAGCAGCGGGTCCGTGGGGACAGGGGGAACAGATACGCAGTATTTT. The chain combines TRBV7-9 with TRBJ2-3, with 11 bases lining up with TRBD1. Germline assignment: CDR1 SEHNR and CDR2 FQNEAQ (reference sequence). The CDR3 is made up of 17 amino acids. V dropped 5 bases and J dropped 3; count of bases not matched to a gene: 10.